Shown below are 30 T cell receptor beta chains from a single sample sequenced in a study of response to subunit inactivated influenza vaccine. In TCRdb, the RT-PCR reads were re-called with MiXCR into one record per CDR3 protein. This sample has approximately 530,000 distinct CDR3 sequences; 13% occur once, and the top ten carry 13%. The sequences come from PBMCs from blood, collected about 6 weeks after vaccination. The receptors here all came from a man in his fifties or sixties who received an inactivated influenza vaccine.

This clonotype was counted many times. The chain joins TRBV20-1 to TRBJ2-3, with 8 bases identical to TRBD2. Germline V gene lookup returns CDR1 DFQATT and CDR2 SNEGSKA (reference sequence). The CDR3 is 13 amino acids. The V segment lost 2 bases and the J segment 4 bases; nucleotides outside the gene matches: 2. DNA of the CDR3: TGCAGTGCTAGAAGCGGGGGCGCAGATACGCAGTATTTT. It specifies CSARSGGADTQYF.

The DNA of the CDR3 is TGTGCCAGCAGGAACCCGGGACAGGGGGGGAATACGCAGTATTTT. Amino acid sequence: CASRNPGQGGNTQYF. The V and J genes are TRBV2 and TRBJ2-3; 11 bases match TRBD1. Per the germline V gene, CDR1 is SNHLY and CDR2 is FYNNEI. The CDR3 spans 15 residues. Trimming removed 6 bases from V and 7 bases from J; junction bases left unmatched: 9.

V usage is TRBV9 and J usage is TRBJ2-3; 12 bases align to TRBD2. The CDR3 loop spans 16 amino acids. Germline V gene data show CDR1 as SGDLS and CDR2 as YYNGEE. With V trimmed by 4 bases and J by 4 bases, 7 bases remained unmatched. The DNA of the CDR3 is TGTGCCAGCAGCTCCCGGACTAGCGGGGTCCCAGATACGCAGTATTTT. Protein: CASSSRTSGVPDTQYF.

This clonotype came up many times. The chain couples TRBV6-5 to TRBJ2-2, with 8 bases lining up with TRBD1. J was trimmed by 3 bases and V by 5 bases; bases with no gene match: 14. The CDR3 contains 18 residues. Per the germline V gene, CDR1 is MNHEY and CDR2 is SVGAGI. The CDR3 is CASSHRPGGPPHTGELFF. In DNA form, the CDR3 reads TGTGCCAGCAGTCACCGACCAGGGGGCCCCCCTCACACCGGGGAGCTGTTTTTT.

V is TRBV7-6 and J is TRBJ2-3; the match to TRBD1 covers 9 bases. Trimming took 3 bases from V and 5 from J; bases not matched to a gene: 3. Looked up from germline, CDR1 is SGHVS and CDR2 is FNYEAQ. The CDR3 consists of 14 residues. Written as DNA, the CDR3 is TGTGCCAGCAGCTTCGGGACAGGGAAAGATACGCAGTATTTT. Amino acids: CASSFGTGKDTQYF.

The sample holds a few counts of this clonotype. This chain links TRBV14 with TRBJ2-1; D is unclear. Germline V CDR1 and CDR2: SGHDN, FVKESK. The CDR3 has 13 amino acids. The V end was cut by 2 bases, the J end by 10 bases, with 12 bases between. The CDR3: CASSQWEGEEQFF. CDR3 DNA: TGTGCCAGCAGCCAATGGGAAGGCGAGGAGCAGTTCTTC.

The sample holds a few counts of this clonotype. V usage is TRBV15 and J usage is TRBJ2-7; no clear D. The germline V gene has CDR1 LNHNV and CDR2 YYDKDF (reference sequence). With 6 bases removed from V and 1 base from J, the gap between germline ends came to 13 bases. The CDR3 loop spans 14 amino acids. CDR3 sequence: CATRDGPVSYEQYF. The CDR3 bases are TGTGCCACCAGAGATGGGCCAGTTTCCTACGAGCAGTACTTC.

This clonotype was recorded a few times. The chain recombines TRBV7-2 with TRBJ2-1; D perhaps matches TRBD1 (5 bases). Per the germline V gene, CDR1 is SGHTA and CDR2 is FQGNSA. This CDR3 has 16 amino acids. V lost 5 bases and J 1 base, leaving 15 bases between the germline ends. The CDR3 region is CASSTQGRLSYNEQFF. The DNA of the CDR3 is TGTGCCAGCAGCACCCAGGGCCGATTATCCTACAATGAGCAGTTCTTC.

This clonotype was recorded at least ten times. The rearrangement links TRBV7-6 to TRBJ1-2, with TRBD1 identical over 9 bases. V lost 2 bases and J lost 3; bases outside the gene matches: 1. Per the germline V gene, CDR1 is SGHVS and CDR2 is FNYEAQ. The CDR3 runs to 14 residues. CDR3 amino acids: CASSLRDRDYGYTF. CDR3 coding DNA: TGTGCCAGCAGCTTACGGGACAGGGACTATGGCTACACCTTC.

The rearrangement uses TRBV7-9 and TRBJ2-5, with a weak D call TRBD2 (5 bases). The CDR3 is made up of 16 amino acids. Trimming stripped 5 bases from V and 1 base from J, with 17 bases between. CDR1 SEHNR and CDR2 FQNEAQ come from the germline V gene (reference sequence). The CDR3 spells CASSVISLRGQETQYF. DNA of the CDR3: TGTGCCAGCAGCGTTATTTCCCTTCGGGGCCAAGAGACCCAGTACTTC.

The rearrangement uses TRBV20-1 and TRBJ2-2; D unresolved. The V gene lost 2 bases and the J gene lost 1 base, with 8 bases spanning the gap. Looked up from germline, CDR1 is DFQATT and CDR2 is SNEGSKA (reference sequence). This CDR3 is built from 14 residues. The CDR3 DNA is TGCAGTGCTAGAAGGGCTGGGAACACCGGGGAGCTGTTTTTT. Translating it yields CSARRAGNTGELFF.

This clonotype was counted ten times or more. The J gene is TRBJ1-5, the V gene TRBV12-3 or TRBV12-4; D gene unclear. This CDR3 is built from 13 residues. Between the trimmed V and J ends, which lost 2 bases and 1 base, there was a span of 3 bases. The CDR3 here is CASSLLSNQPQHF. CDR3 coding DNA: TGTGCCAGCAGTTTACTAAGCAATCAGCCCCAGCATTTT.

This clonotype was recorded a few times. The J gene is TRBJ2-4, the V gene TRBV5-1, with D possibly being TRBD2 (5 bases). This CDR3 contains 17 residues. Trimming stripped 0 bases from V and 0 bases from J, with 13 bases between. Germline V CDR1 and CDR2: SGHRS, YFSETQ. The chain's CDR3 is CASSLADGLLAKNIQYF. CDR3 DNA sequence: TGCGCCAGCAGCTTGGCTGACGGACTGCTAGCCAAAAACATTCAGTACTTC.

The chain uses TRBV15 and TRBJ2-7; perhaps TRBD2 as D (6 bases). Germline V gives CDR1 LNHNV, CDR2 YYDKDF (reference sequence). V lost 0 bases and J 2 bases, leaving 11 bases between the germline ends. The CDR3 totals 15 residues. CDR3: CATSRDSGAPYEQYF. CDR3 sequence (DNA): TGTGCCACCAGCAGAGATTCGGGAGCCCCCTACGAGCAGTACTTC.

This clonotype was seen a handful of times. The chain has TRBV27 and TRBJ2-5; D is possibly TRBD1 (6 bases). This CDR3 is built from 16 residues. Germline V gene data show CDR1 as MNHEY and CDR2 as SMNVEV (reference sequence). Trimming took 2 bases from V and 4 from J, leaving 17 bases between them. The CDR3 nucleotides read TGTGCCAGCAGTTTAGCCCAGGGGTGGAAAAGAGAGACCCAGTACTTC. Its protein is CASSLAQGWKRETQYF.

The gene calls are TRBV3-1 and TRBJ2-6; TRBD2 aligns across 13 bases. V lost 4 bases, J lost 3 bases, and 6 bases stayed unmatched. The CDR3 loop spans 18 amino acids. Germline-derived CDR1 and CDR2 are LGHDT and YNNKEL (reference sequence). The CDR3: CASSPRLAGGSGANVLTF. In DNA form, the CDR3 reads TGTGCCAGCAGCCCCAGACTAGCGGGAGGTAGTGGGGCCAACGTCCTGACTTTC.

This clonotype was found a few times. The chain links TRBV4-2 to TRBJ1-1; D gene unclear. Germline CDR1 and CDR2: LGHNA and YNFKEQ. V was pared by 0 bases and J by 5 bases, with 13 bases between. The CDR3 extends over 15 amino acids. The CDR3 nucleotides are TGTGCCAGCAGCCAAGAAGGGCGGAAGAGTACTGAAGCTTTCTTT. Translating gives CASSQEGRKSTEAFF.

This clonotype was detected a few times. The rearrangement uses TRBV5-1 and TRBJ2-5; D gene uncertain. The CDR3 is 13 amino acids. Per the germline V gene, CDR1 is SGHRS and CDR2 is YFSETQ. Trimming left V 0 bases short and J 5 bases short, with 8 bases between. CDR3 amino acids: CASSLDLDETQYF. CDR3 sequence (DNA): TGCGCCAGCAGCTTGGACCTCGACGAGACCCAGTACTTC.

This clonotype was detected many times. J is TRBJ2-3 and V is TRBV2; unclear D gene. V dropped 4 bases and J dropped 8 bases, with 10 bases sitting between them. The CDR3 contains 12 residues. Germline V lookup: CDR1 SNHLY, CDR2 FYNNEI. CDR3 protein: CASSALTTTQYF. Here the CDR3 DNA reads TGTGCCAGCAGTGCGCTTACAACTACGCAGTATTTT.

By sample share, this clonotype is medium-sized. The chain couples TRBV12-3 or TRBV12-4 to TRBJ2-1; 8 bases align to TRBD2. CDR3 length equals 19 residues. DNA for the CDR3: TGTACCTGCAGTTTCGGGCCTGTCGGCGGGAGGATACCCTACAATGAGCAGTTCTTC. Its protein is CTCSFGPVGGRIPYNEQFF.

A few counts support this clonotype. The rearrangement uses TRBV5-5 and TRBJ2-3, with 12 bases that match TRBD2. V lost 0 bases, J lost 8 bases, and 7 bases stayed unmatched. There are 16 residues in the CDR3. Germline lookup yields CDR1 SGHKS and CDR2 YYEKEE (reference sequence). The CDR3 reads CASSLASGGVMRTQYF. The CDR3, as DNA: TGTGCCAGCAGCTTGGCTAGCGGGGGGGTTATGCGTACGCAGTATTTT.

This clonotype was detected only a few times. The chain's CDR3 is CASRRETVQETQYF. The CDR3 DNA reads as TGTGCCAGCAGACGTGAGACGGTGCAAGAGACCCAGTACTTC. This chain links TRBV5-5 with TRBJ2-5; no definite D call. The V gene's germline CDR1 is SGHKS and CDR2 YYEKEE (reference sequence). The CDR3 covers 14 residues. V dropped 5 bases and J dropped 2 bases, with 13 bases sitting between them. Full variable domain (outside the CDR3, taken from reference TRBV5-5 and TRBJ2-5): DAGVTQSPTHLIKTRGQQVTLRCSPISGHKSVSWYQQVLGQGPQFIFQYYEKEERGRGNFPDRFSARQFPNYSSELNVNALLLGDSALYLCASRRETVQETQYFGPGTRLLVL.

There are a few counts of this clonotype. In DNA, the CDR3 is TGTGCCACCGCGAAGGTGGGTTCGGGGCCCCAGCATTTT. Protein sequence: CATAKVGSGPQHF. The chain uses TRBV12-3 or TRBV12-4 and TRBJ1-5; D remains unclear. Trimming removed 10 bases at V and 9 bases at J, with 19 bases between. The CDR3 runs 13 residues.

This clonotype was seen a few times. V is TRBV20-1 and J is TRBJ2-1, with 9 bases identical to TRBD2. CDR1 and CDR2 from the germline V gene are DFQATT and SNEGSKA (reference sequence). This CDR3 comprises 19 residues. The junction had 12 bases not matched to a gene; V was cut back by 0 bases and J by 0 bases. In DNA, the CDR3 is TGCAGTGCTAGAGATCTCTTAGAAGCGGGGGGATTCTCCTACAATGAGCAGTTCTTC. Amino acids: CSARDLLEAGGFSYNEQFF.

Many counts were recorded for this clonotype. V is TRBV7-2 and J is TRBJ2-5, with 9 positions matching TRBD2. The germline V gene has CDR1 SGHTA and CDR2 FQGNSA. The CDR3 is 16 residues long. V trimming: 2 bases; J trimming: 0 bases; junction bases outside the gene matches: 4. The CDR3 nucleotides read TGTGCCAGCAGCTTATCGACTAGCGGCTACCAAGAGACCCAGTACTTC. Translation: CASSLSTSGYQETQYF.

This chain connects TRBV29-1 to TRBJ2-2; 7 nucleotides align to TRBD2. V shed 6 bases, J shed 4 bases, and the junction held 8 bases outside the gene matches. This CDR3 spans 14 amino acids. Germline V lookup: CDR1 SQVTM, CDR2 ANQGSEA. The CDR3 sequence: CSVQRGGTTGELFF. Here the CDR3 DNA reads TGCAGCGTCCAAAGGGGAGGGACCACCGGGGAGCTGTTTTTT.

The chain has TRBV28 and TRBJ2-1; TRBD2 aligns across 7 bases. Germline V gene lookup returns CDR1 MDHEN and CDR2 SYDVKM. V was pared by 7 bases and J by 4 bases, with 16 bases of the junction left unmatched. The CDR3 is 17 residues long. The CDR3 loop is CASNFNRGGSSYNEQFF. The CDR3 nucleotides read TGTGCCAGCAACTTTAATCGTGGCGGGAGTTCATACAATGAGCAGTTCTTC.

The chain uses TRBV5-5 and TRBJ2-5; 8 bases fit TRBD2. This CDR3 is 16 amino acids long. V dropped 2 bases and J dropped 2; count of bases not matched to a gene: 8. Germline CDR1 and CDR2: SGHKS and YYEKEE (reference sequence). CDR3 coding DNA: TGTGCCAGCAGCTTCGTCCCACGGGGGGGACAAGAGACCCAGTACTTC. Its translation: CASSFVPRGGQETQYF.

Only a few counts were recorded for this clonotype. This sequence joins TRBV9 and TRBJ2-1; TRBD1 agrees at 8 bases. The length of the CDR3 is 15 residues. V was pared by 4 bases and J by 0 bases, with 3 bases of the junction left unmatched. CDR1 SGDLS and CDR2 YYNGEE come from the germline V gene. This CDR3 reads CASSKQGDSYNEQFF. As DNA, the CDR3 is TGTGCCAGCAGCAAACAGGGGGACTCCTACAATGAGCAGTTCTTC.

The rearrangement uses TRBV7-2 and TRBJ1-1; possibly TRBD1 for D (6 bases). V was clipped by 5 bases and J by 3 bases, with 10 bases between them. The CDR3 is made up of 13 amino acids. Germline loops: CDR1 SGHTA, CDR2 FQGNSA. CDR3 nucleotides: TGTGCCAGCAGCGTTACAGGGTACACTGAAGCTTTCTTT. Translated: CASSVTGYTEAFF.